A selection of T cell receptor beta chains follows, all from one sample in a study of T cell responses to AZD1222 COVID-19 vaccine. Measured with immunoSEQ multiplex PCR; TCRdb has only the in-frame clones, and not every one. Among more than 110,000 clones, about 90% were seen once, and the ten largest hold 2.5% to 4%. The starting material was peripheral blood, obtained 28 days after the second AZD1222 dose. All receptors derive from an adult who received the AZD1222 COVID-19 vaccine. Each CDR3 is given with its conserved first and last residue. Each record gives: clone size, V gene, CDR3 protein. Not all rows give a size; the values are once, few, many and, for expanded clones, a class.

medium-sized TRBV9 CASSVRMNTEAFF
. TRBV27 CASSFATGADAFF
once TRBV7-8 CASTKSGLDFSGANVLTF
. TRBV5-4 CASSLAWDARSAKEAFF
. TRBV10-3 CAISEDYEQYF
. TRBV28 CASSQGQMGGNQPQHF
. TRBV2 CASSGTDPSTDTQYF
. TRBV14 CASSPIGSFRSVGGYTF
. TRBV7-2 CASSRDYLSTDTQYF
once TRBV6-5 CASSPDRGDSPLHF
few TRBV30 CAWSVGLYPNLRDNEKLFF
. TRBV30 CAWSVRGLGTEAFF
. TRBV5-1 CASSSTGGRENIQYF
. TRBV27 CASSWGGRGPSTDTQYF
. TRBV7-9 CASSLGLAGFTDTQYF
. TRBV6-5 CASSPRDSYGYTF
once TRBV3-1/TRBV3-2 CASSQSGRQREQYF
. TRBV7-2 CASRDSPSAPTDTQYF
. TRBV2 CASSQGPGSNQPQHF
. TRBV15 CATSRGMGREDTIYF
. TRBV19 CASSPRGGYQPQHF
. TRBV18 CASSPTQVRNTGELFF
. TRBV19 CASSIYADTQYF
few TRBV7-9 CAAGTSGRAEQFF
. TRBV4-1 CASSQERGTQDGYEQYF
. TRBV29-1 CSAEAIQGARRRPQHF
few TRBV29-1 CSVTLRGYQETQYF
. TRBV4-1 CASSPRGQAGNSPLHF
. TRBV28 CASQAGALAKNIQYF
once TRBV11-3 CASSPRQGRGEQYF
. TRBV6-4 CASLQDENTLKRETPGELFF
few TRBV12-3/TRBV12-4 CASRNGVNTEAFF
. TRBV7-2 CASSFSQGIGQPQHF
. TRBV9 CASSYQERNTEAFF
once TRBV7-8 CASSAGINQPQHF
. TRBV5-4 CASSYLQGGNTEAFF
. TRBV7-2 CASSLVRATSGNTIYF
. TRBV7-9 CASSLRGGTGSYEQYF
. TRBV14 CASSQEGIRGYTF
. TRBV24-1 CATSDLGQGAGELFF